The clone carrying this T cell receptor beta chain was seen repeatedly, ten times or more. Its antigen is undetermined. Through template switching, a universal primer site was introduced, and the cDNA contained unique molecular identifiers. TCRdb called the 5' RACE reads again in MiXCR, with one record for every CDR3 protein. The repertoire includes 690,000 or so distinct CDR3 sequences, around 6.1% of them detected once, and approximately 2% sits in the top ten. This sample was taken from a study of identical twins. Findings and limits, study-wide: Diverse VJ usage suggested most zero-insertion clonotypes were not invariant T cells. A cross-sectional statistical analysis, not follow-up of the same donors, supported the conclusions. Within cord blood, abundant beta clonotypes carried fewer insertions, but memory repertoires showed no such trend.

The CDR3 is made up of 12 amino acids. Per the germline V gene, CDR1 is DFQATT and CDR2 is SNEGSKA (reference sequence). V was shortened by 6 bases and J by 2 bases, with 11 bases between the two germline ends. The sequence was collected from a man younger than 30 in good health. The chain joins TRBV20-1 to TRBJ2-7; maybe TRBD1 (6 bases). Sequencing was performed on naive T cells sorted from blood. CDR3 coding DNA: TGCAGTGCCCATCAGGGGCCCTACGAGCAGTACTTC. It is translated as CSAHQGPYEQYF.